This TCR beta chain is drawn from a study of OX40 agonist ivuxolimab in advanced cancers. As for the study in general: Patients were dosed intravenously with ivuxolimab at 0.01 to 10 mg/kg every 2 weeks.

Profiling relied on immunoSEQ multiplex PCR, and the TCRdb table lists in-frame clones only, not all of them. The sample has about 110,000 clones; roughly nine tenths are singletons. CDR1 DFQATT and CDR2 SNEGSKA come from the germline V gene (reference sequence). This CDR3 has 11 amino acids. Trimming left V 0 bases short and J 3 bases short, with 3 bases between. The sample here was CD4+ or CD8+ T cells sorted from blood, taken in a trial of the OX40 agonist ivuxolimab. V gene TRBV20-1 combines with J gene TRBJ2-7; D remains unclear. The sequence was collected from an adult with an advanced solid tumor such as melanoma, head and neck, liver or kidney cancer. CDR3 residues: CSARDDYEQYF. For the CDR3, the DNA is TGCAGTGCTAGAGATGACTACGAGCAGTACTTC.